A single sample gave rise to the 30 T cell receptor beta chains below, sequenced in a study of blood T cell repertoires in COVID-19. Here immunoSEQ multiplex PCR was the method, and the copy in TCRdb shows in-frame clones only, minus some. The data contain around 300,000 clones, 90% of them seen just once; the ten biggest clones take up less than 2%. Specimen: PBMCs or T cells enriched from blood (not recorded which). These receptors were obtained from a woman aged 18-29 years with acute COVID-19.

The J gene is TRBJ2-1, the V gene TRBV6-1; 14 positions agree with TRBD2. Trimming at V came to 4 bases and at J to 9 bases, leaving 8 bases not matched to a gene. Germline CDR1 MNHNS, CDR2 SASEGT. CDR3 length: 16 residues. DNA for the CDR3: TGTGCCAGCAGTGGCCTTGGGACTAGCGGGAGTCTTGAGCAGTTCTTC. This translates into CASSGLGTSGSLEQFF.

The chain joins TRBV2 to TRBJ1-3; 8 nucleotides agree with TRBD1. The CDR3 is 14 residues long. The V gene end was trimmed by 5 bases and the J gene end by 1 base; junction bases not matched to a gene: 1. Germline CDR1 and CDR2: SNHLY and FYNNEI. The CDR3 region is CASSRTGSGNTIYF. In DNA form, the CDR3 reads TGTGCCAGCAGTCGGACAGGGTCTGGAAACACCATATATTTT.

The CDR3 DNA sequence: TGTGCCAGCTCACCCGACACGGGCAATCAGCCCCAGCATTTT. Its translation is CASSPDTGNQPQHF. This sequence joins TRBV18 and TRBJ1-5; the D is unclear. CDR3 length: 14 amino acids. Germline V lookup: CDR1 KGHSH, CDR2 LQKENI. Trimming removed 3 bases from V and 2 bases from J, with 8 bases in between.

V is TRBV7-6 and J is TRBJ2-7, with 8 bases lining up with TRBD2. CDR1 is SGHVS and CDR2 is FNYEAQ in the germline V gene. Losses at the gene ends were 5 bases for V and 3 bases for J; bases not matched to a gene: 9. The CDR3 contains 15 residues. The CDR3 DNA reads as TGTGCCAGCAGCGCAACCGGGACTAGAGGCTACGAGCAGTACTTC. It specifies CASSATGTRGYEQYF. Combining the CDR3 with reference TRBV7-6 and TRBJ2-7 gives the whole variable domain GAGVSQSPRYKVTKRGQDVALRCDPISGHVSLYWYRQALGQGPEFLTYFNYEAQQDKSGLPNDRFSAERPEGSISTLTIQRTEQRDSAMYRCASSATGTRGYEQYFGPGTRLTVT.

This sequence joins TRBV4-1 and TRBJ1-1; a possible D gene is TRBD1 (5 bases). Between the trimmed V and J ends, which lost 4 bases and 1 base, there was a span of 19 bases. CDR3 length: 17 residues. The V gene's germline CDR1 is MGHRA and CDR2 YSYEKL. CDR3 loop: CASSLGHSDIRNTEAFF. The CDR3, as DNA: TGCGCCAGCAGCCTGGGTCACTCGGACATTAGGAACACTGAAGCTTTCTTT.

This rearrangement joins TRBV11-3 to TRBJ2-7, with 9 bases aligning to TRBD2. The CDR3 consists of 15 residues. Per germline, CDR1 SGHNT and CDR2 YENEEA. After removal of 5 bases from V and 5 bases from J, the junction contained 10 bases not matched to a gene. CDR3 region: CASSPGIAGVDEQYF. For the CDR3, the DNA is TGTGCCAGCAGCCCCGGAATAGCGGGAGTCGACGAGCAGTACTTC.

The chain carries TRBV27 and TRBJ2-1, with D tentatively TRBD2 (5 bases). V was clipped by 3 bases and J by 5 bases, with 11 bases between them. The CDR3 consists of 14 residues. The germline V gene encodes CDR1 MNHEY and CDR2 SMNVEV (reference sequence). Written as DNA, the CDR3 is TGTGCCAGCAGTTTCGGGTCCGGGGACAATGAGCAGTTCTTC. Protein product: CASSFGSGDNEQFF.

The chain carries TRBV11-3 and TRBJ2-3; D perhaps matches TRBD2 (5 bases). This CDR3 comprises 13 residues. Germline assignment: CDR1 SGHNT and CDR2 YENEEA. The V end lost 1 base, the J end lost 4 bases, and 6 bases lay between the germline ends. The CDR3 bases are TGTGCCAGCAGCTTAGCCGGGGCAGATACGCAGTATTTT. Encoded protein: CASSLAGADTQYF.

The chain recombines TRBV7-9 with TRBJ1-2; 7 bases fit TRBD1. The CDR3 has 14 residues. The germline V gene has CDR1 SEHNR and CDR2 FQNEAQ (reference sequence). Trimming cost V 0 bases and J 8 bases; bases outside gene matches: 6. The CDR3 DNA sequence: TGTGCCAGCAGCTTAGCGAAGGGGGCGGAGGGCTACACCTTC. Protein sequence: CASSLAKGAEGYTF.

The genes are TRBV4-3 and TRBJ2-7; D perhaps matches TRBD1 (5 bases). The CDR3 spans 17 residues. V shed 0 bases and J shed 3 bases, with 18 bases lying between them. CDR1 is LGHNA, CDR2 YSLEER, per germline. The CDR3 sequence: CASSQDLSSGQGYEQYF. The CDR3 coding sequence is TGCGCCAGCAGCCAAGATCTATCGAGTGGGCAGGGCTACGAGCAGTACTTC.

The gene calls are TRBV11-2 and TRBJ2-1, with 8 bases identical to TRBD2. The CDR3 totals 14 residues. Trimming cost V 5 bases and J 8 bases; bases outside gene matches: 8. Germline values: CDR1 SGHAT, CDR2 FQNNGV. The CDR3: CASSPREGHHEQFF. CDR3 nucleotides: TGTGCCAGCAGCCCCCGGGAGGGCCACCATGAGCAGTTCTTC.

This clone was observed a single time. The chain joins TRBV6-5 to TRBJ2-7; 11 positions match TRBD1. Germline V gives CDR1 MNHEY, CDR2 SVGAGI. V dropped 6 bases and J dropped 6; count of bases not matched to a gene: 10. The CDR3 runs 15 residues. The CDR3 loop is CASRQTGTGGAEQYF. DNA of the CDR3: TGTGCCAGCAGACAAACCGGGACAGGGGGGGCCGAGCAGTACTTC.

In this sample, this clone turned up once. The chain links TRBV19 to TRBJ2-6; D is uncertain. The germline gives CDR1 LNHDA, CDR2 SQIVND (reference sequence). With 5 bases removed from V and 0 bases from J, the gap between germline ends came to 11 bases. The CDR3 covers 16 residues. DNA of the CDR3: TGTGCCAGTAGTGTTCACAGTCCCTCTGGGGCCAACGTCCTGACTTTC. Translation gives CASSVHSPSGANVLTF.

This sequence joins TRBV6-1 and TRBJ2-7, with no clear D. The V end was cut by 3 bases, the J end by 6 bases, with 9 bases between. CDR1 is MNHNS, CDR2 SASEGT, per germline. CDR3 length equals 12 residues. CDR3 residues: CASSESGVEQYF. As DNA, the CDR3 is TGTGCCAGCAGTGAGAGTGGAGTCGAGCAGTACTTC.

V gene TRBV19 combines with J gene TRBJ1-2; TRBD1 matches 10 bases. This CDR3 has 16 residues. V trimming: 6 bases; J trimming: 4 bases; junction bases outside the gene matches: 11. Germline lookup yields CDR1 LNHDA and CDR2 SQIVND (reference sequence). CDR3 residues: CASRNRIGQGVYGYTF. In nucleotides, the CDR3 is TGTGCCAGTAGGAACCGCATTGGACAGGGGGTCTATGGCTACACCTTC.

CDR3 bases: TGTGCCAGCAGCTATGGGACTAGCGGAAAAAACATTCAGTACTTC. It encodes CASSYGTSGKNIQYF. The V gene is TRBV7-9, the J gene TRBJ2-4; 11 bases match TRBD2. CDR3 size: 15 residues. Germline V gene sequence: CDR1 SEHNR, CDR2 FQNEAQ (reference sequence). V lost 4 bases and J lost 4; bases outside the gene matches: 3.

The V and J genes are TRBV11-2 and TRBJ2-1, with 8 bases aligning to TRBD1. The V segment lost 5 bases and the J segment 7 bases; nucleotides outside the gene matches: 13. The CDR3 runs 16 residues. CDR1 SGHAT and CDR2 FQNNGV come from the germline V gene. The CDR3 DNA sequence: TGTGCCAGCAGCCCCCAGACAGGGGCAACGAGGAATGAGCAGTTCTTC. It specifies CASSPQTGATRNEQFF.

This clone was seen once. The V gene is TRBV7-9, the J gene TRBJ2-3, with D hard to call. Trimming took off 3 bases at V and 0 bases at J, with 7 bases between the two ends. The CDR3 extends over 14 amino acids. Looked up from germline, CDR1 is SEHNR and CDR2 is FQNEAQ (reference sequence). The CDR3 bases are TGTGCCAGCAGCTTCGGGTCTAGCACAGATACGCAGTATTTT. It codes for CASSFGSSTDTQYF. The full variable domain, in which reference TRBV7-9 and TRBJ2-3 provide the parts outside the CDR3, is DTGVSQNPRHKITKRGQNVTFRCDPISEHNRLYWYRQTLGQGPEFLTYFQNEAQLEKSRLLSDRFSAERPKGSFSTLEIQRTEQGDSAMYLCASSFGSSTDTQYFGPGTRLTVL.

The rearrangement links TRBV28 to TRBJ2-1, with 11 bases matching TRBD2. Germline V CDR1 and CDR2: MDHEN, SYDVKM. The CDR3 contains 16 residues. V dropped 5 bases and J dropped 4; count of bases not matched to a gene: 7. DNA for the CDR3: TGTGCCAGCAGTCCGTTGACTAGCGGGAAGTACAATGAGCAGTTCTTC. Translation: CASSPLTSGKYNEQFF.

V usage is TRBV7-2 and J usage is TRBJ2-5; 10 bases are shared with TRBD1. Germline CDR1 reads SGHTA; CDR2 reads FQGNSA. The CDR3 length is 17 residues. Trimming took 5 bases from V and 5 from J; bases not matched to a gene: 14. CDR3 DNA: TGTGCCAGCAGCCTTGCCCCCGACAGGGGGCGCGGGGAGACCCAGTACTTC. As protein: CASSLAPDRGRGETQYF.

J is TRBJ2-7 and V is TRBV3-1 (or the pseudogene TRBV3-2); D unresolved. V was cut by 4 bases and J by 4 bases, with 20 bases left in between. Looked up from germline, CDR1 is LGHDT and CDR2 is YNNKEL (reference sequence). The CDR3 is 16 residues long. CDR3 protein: CASSPPPRFGAYEQYF. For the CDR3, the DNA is TGTGCCAGCAGCCCGCCCCCGCGGTTTGGCGCTTACGAGCAGTACTTC.

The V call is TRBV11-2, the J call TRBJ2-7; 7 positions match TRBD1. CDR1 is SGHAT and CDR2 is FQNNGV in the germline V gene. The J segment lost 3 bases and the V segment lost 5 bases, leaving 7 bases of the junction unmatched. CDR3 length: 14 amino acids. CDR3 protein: CASSEYRGSYEQYF. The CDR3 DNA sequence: TGTGCCAGCAGCGAATACAGGGGCAGCTACGAGCAGTACTTC.

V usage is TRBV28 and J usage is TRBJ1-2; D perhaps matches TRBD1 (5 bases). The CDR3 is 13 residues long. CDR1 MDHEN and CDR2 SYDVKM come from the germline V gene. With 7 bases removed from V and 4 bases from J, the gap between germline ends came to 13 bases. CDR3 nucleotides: TGTGCCAGCACCGGAGGGGTACCCTATGGCTACACCTTC. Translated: CASTGGVPYGYTF.

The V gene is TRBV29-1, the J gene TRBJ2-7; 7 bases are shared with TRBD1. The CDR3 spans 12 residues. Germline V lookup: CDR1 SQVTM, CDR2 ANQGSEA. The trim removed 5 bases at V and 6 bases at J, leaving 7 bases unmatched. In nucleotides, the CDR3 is TGCAGCGTTCTGTCACAGGGGACCGAGCAGTACTTC. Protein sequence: CSVLSQGTEQYF.

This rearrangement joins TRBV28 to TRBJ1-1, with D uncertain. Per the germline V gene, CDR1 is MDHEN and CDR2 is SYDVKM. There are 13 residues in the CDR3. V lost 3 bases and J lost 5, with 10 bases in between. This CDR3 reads CASSFFQTTEAFF. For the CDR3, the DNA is TGTGCCAGCAGTTTCTTTCAAACAACTGAAGCTTTCTTT.

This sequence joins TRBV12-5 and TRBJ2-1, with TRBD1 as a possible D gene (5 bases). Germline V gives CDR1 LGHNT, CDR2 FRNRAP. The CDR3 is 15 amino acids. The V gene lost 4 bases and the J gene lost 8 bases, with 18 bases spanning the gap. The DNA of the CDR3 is TGTGCTAGTGGTTCACTCGGACAAGGGCGCGATGAGCAGTTCTTC. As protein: CASGSLGQGRDEQFF.

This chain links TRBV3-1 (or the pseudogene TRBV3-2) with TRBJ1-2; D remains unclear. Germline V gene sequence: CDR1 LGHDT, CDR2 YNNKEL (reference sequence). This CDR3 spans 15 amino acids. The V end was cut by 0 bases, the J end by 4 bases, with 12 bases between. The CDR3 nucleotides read TGTGCCAGCAGCCAAGAAGAGCGAAGAAGCTATGGCTACACCTTC. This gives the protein CASSQEERRSYGYTF.

CDR3 coding DNA: TGTGCCAGCAGTTTTCGACAGGGTCGCGCAGATACGCAGTATTTT. Residues: CASSFRQGRADTQYF. The V call is TRBV28, the J call TRBJ2-3; 7 nucleotides match TRBD1. Trimming cost V 3 bases and J 4 bases; bases outside gene matches: 7. The CDR3 covers 15 residues. The germline gives CDR1 MDHEN, CDR2 SYDVKM.

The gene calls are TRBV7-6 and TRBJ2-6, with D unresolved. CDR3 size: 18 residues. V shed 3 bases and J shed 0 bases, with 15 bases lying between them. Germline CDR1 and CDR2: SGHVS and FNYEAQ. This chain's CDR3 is CASSLMFGGLSGANVLTF. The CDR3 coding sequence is TGTGCCAGCAGCTTGATGTTTGGTGGCCTCTCTGGGGCCAACGTCCTGACTTTC.

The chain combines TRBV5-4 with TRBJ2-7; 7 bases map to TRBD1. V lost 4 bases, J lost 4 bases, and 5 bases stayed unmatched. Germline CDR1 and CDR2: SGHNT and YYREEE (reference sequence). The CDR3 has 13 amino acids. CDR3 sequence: CASSIGQDYEQYF. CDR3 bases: TGTGCCAGCAGCATAGGACAGGATTACGAGCAGTACTTC. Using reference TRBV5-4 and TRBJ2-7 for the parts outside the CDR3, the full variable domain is ETGVTQSPTHLIKTRGQQVTLRCSSQSGHNTVSWYQQALGQGPQFIFQYYREEENGRGNFPPRFSGLQFPNYSSELNVNALELDDSALYLCASSIGQDYEQYFGPGTRLTVT.